This entry is about one T cell receptor beta chain. Authors' data handling: Reference gene primer amplification in the assay estimated nucleated cell counts. Libraries were prepared by immunoSEQ multiplex PCR; TCRdb keeps only in-frame clonotypes and omits some of them. Clonal size and the V and J genes are those of that table, whereas D and trimming came from the DNA. This sample has more than 110,000 clones, with 88% found just once. This entry is derived from a study of blood T cell repertoires in COVID-19. For the study at large: The United States, Italy and Spain were the sources of the acute and convalescent COVID-19 samples.

Germline assignment: CDR1 MNHEY and CDR2 SVGAGI. This CDR3 is built from 15 residues. V was clipped by 4 bases and J by 1 base; unmatched bases: 3. What was sequenced was peripheral blood. The chain has TRBV6-5 and TRBJ2-3; 9 positions agree with TRBD1. The receptor was isolated from a man aged 45-65 years with active or convalescent COVID-19. CDR3 in DNA: TGTGCCAGCAGTTCACAGGGGGCTGGCACAGATACGCAGTATTTT. The encoded protein is CASSSQGAGTDTQYF.